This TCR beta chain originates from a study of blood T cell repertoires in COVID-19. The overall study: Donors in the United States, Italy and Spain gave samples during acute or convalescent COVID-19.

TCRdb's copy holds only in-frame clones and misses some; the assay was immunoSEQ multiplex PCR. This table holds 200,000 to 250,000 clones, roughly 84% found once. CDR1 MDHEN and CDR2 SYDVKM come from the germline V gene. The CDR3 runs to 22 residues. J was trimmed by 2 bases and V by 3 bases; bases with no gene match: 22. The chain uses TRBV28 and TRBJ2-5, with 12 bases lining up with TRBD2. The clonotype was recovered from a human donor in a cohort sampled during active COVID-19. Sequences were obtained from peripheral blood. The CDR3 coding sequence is TGTGCCAGCAGTTTTGGGGGTAGGCCTAGCGGGAGGGCCTTGTATTCTCAAGAGACCCAGTACTTC. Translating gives CASSFGGRPSGRALYSQETQYF.